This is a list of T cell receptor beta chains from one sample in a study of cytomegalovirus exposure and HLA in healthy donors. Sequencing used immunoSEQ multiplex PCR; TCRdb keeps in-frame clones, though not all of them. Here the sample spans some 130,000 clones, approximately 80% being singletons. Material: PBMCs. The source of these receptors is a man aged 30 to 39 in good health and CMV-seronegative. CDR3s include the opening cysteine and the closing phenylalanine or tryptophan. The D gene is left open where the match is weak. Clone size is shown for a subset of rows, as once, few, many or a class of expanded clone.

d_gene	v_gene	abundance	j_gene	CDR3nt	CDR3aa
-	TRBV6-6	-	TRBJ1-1	TGTGCCAGCAGTCGGGTGGATGACACTGAAGCTTTCTTT	CASSRVDDTEAFF
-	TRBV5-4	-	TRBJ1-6	TGTGCCAGCAGCTTGTCGGACAGTGCCTCACCCCTCCACTTT	CASSLSDSASPLHF
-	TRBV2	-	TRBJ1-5	TGTGCCAGCAGCGCCCCGGCGAGAGGCCTAAATCAGCCCCAGCATTTT	CASSAPARGLNQPQHF
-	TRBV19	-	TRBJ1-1	TGTGCCATCCAATTTTCAGGAGGGTTGAACACTGAAGCTTTCTTT	CAIQFSGGLNTEAFF
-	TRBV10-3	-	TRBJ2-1	TGTGCCATCAGTGAGTATTCGGAGGGTTTTTTCTACAATGAGCAGTTCTTC	CAISEYSEGFFYNEQFF
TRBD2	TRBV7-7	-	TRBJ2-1	TGTGCCAGCAGCTTGCTAGCGGGAGGCCCCAGCTCCTACAATGAGCAGTTCTTC	CASSLLAGGPSSYNEQFF
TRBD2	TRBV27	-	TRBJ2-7	TGTGCCAGCAGTGATAGCGGGAGGCCCTCCTACGAGCAGTACTTC	CASSDSGRPSYEQYF
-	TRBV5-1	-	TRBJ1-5	TGCGCCAGCAGCTTGGGTGCAGACAATCAGCCCCAGCATTTT	CASSLGADNQPQHF
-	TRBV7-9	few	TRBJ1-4	TGTGCCAGCAGCTTGGTTGATTCCAGAACTAATGAAAAACTGTTTTTT	CASSLVDSRTNEKLFF
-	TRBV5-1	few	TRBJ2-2	TGCGCCAGCAGGATACAGGGGAACACCGGGGAGCTGTTTTTT	CASRIQGNTGELFF
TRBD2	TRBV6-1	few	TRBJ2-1	TGTGCCAGCAGTTATAGCGGGGGGGAGGGGTTCTTC	CASSYSGGEGFF
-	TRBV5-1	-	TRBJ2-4	TGCGCCAGCAGCCCGGGACAAGCCAAAAACATTCAGTACTTC	CASSPGQAKNIQYF
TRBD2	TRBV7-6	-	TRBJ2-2	TGTGCCAGCAGTCGGACTAGCGGGAGCAATGTCGGGGAGCTGTTTTTT	CASSRTSGSNVGELFF
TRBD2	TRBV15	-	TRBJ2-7	TGTGCCACCAGCAGAGATCGGACTAGCGGGAAAAGCCGCTACGAGCAGTACTTC	CATSRDRTSGKSRYEQYF
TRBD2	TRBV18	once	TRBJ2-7	TGTGCCAGCTCACCGCGGACTAGCGAGCACGAGCAGTACTTC	CASSPRTSEHEQYF
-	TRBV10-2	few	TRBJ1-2	TGCGCCAGCAGTGAGTCCGTACAGTCCTATGGCTACACCTTC	CASSESVQSYGYTF
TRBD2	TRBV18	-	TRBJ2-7	TGTGCCAGCTCACCACTTCCCCTAGCGGGAGTCTCCTCCTACGAGCAGTACTTC	CASSPLPLAGVSSYEQYF
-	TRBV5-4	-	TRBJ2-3	TGTGCCAGCAGCTTGACCCGGTATTCCACAGATACGCAGTATTTT	CASSLTRYSTDTQYF
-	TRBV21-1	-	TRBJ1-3	TGTGCCAGCAGCGCGGGACGGTCCTCTGGAAACACCATATATTTT	CASSAGRSSGNTIYF
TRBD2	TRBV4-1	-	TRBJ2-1	TGCGCCAGCAGCCAAGAGGCTAGCGGGAGGGCCCGGCAGTTCTTC	CASSQEASGRARQFF
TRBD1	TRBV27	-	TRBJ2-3	TGTGCCAGCAGTCTTGATACAGGGGCGTTCACAGATACGCAGTATTTT	CASSLDTGAFTDTQYF
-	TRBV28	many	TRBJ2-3	TGTGCCAGCAGCCTGTATACTCCGACAGGTCATTTTTCAGATACGCAGTATTTT	CASSLYTPTGHFSDTQYF
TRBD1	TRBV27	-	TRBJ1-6	TGTGCCAGCAGCCTTCTTATCAGGACAGGGTTGAATTCACCCCTCCACTTT	CASSLLIRTGLNSPLHF
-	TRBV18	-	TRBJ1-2	TGTGCCAGCTCACCACCGGCGGGGTTAGGGTATGGCTACACCTTC	CASSPPAGLGYGYTF
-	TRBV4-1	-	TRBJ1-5	TGCGCCAGCAGCCAAGAGTGGCAGGGGATGAATCAGCCCCAGCATTTT	CASSQEWQGMNQPQHF
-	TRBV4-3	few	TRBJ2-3	TGCGCCAGCAGCCAAGCCCCCGGGAGTGGAGATACGCAGTATTTT	CASSQAPGSGDTQYF
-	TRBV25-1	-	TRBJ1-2	TGTGCCAGCAGTGAATCAGGGTACTATGGCTACACCTTC	CASSESGYYGYTF
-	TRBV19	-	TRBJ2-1	TGTGCCAGTAGCCCTGGGGGGGCCGCAAATGAGCAGTTCTTC	CASSPGGAANEQFF
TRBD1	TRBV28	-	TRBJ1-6	TGTGCCAGCAGGACAGGGGGCTTTTATAATTCACCCCTCCACTTT	CASRTGGFYNSPLHF
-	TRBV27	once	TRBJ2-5	TGTGCCAGCAGCCGCCCCCGGGAGACCCAGTACTTC	CASSRPRETQYF
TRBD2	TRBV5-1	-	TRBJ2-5	TGCGCCAGCAGTGGCGGGAGTTTGGGACAAGAGACCCAGTACTTC	CASSGGSLGQETQYF
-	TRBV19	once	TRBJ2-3	TGTGCCAGTAGGACGGATTACTACACAGATACGCAGTATTTT	CASRTDYYTDTQYF
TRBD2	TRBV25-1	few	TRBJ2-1	TGTGCCAGCAGTGAAACGTCTAGCGGGAGTTTGAATGAGCAGTTCTTC	CASSETSSGSLNEQFF
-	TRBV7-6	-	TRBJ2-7	TGTGCCAGCAGCTTAAGTCCCTCCAGCTACGAGCAGTACTTC	CASSLSPSSYEQYF
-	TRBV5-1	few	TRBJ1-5	TGCGCCAGCAGCTTGGTAGGCAGGGAAAAAGGTCAGCCCCAGCATTTT	CASSLVGREKGQPQHF
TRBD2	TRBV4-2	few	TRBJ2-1	TGTGCCAGCAGCCCAAGCGTGGGGACTAGCGGGAGGAATGAGCAGTTCTTC	CASSPSVGTSGRNEQFF
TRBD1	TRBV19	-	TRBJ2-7	TGTGCCAGCAGACGGACAGGGACGACGTACGAGCAGTACTTC	CASRRTGTTYEQYF
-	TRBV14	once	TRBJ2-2	TGTGCCAGCAGCCGACAGATGAACACCGGGGAGCTGTTTTTT	CASSRQMNTGELFF
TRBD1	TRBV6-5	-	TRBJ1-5	TGTGCCAGCAGCCCGGACAGGGGGCATCAGCCCCAGCATTTT	CASSPDRGHQPQHF
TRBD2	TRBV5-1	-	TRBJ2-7	TGCGCCAGCAGCTTGACTAGCGTGACCTACGAGCAGTACTTC	CASSLTSVTYEQYF
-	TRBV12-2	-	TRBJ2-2	TGTGCAAGTCGCTTAGAGGGGCTAGCGGGACGGGGGACCGGGGAGCTGTTTTTT	CASRLEGLAGRGTGELFF
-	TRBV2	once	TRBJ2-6	TGTGCCAGCACAGGGGCCGGGGCCAACGTCCTGACTTTC	CASTGAGANVLTF
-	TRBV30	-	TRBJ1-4	TGTGCCTGGGCCTTCTGGGGGGCAACTAATGAAAAACTGTTTTTT	CAWAFWGATNEKLFF